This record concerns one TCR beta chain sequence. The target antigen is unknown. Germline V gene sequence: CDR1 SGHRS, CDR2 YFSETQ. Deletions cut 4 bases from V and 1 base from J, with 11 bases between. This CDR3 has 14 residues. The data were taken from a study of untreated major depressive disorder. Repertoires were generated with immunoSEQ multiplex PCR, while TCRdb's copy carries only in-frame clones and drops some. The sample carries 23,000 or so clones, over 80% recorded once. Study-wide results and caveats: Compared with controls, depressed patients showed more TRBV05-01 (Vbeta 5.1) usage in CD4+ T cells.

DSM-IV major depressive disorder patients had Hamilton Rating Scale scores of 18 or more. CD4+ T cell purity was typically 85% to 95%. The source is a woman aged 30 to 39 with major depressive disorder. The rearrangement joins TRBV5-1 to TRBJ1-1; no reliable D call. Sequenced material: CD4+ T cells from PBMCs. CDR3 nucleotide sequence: TGCGCCAGCAGCCTAGATAACAAGAACACTGAAGCTTTCTTT. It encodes CASSLDNKNTEAFF.